This T cell receptor beta chain emerged from a study of blood T cell repertoires in COVID-19 (dated by TCRdb to the early 2020s). About the study as a whole: Samples covering the acute and convalescent phases of COVID-19 were provided by collaborators in the United States, Italy and Spain. The material from the prospective study consisted of cDNA or gDNA derived from T cells, B-cell-depleted T cells, or PBMCs. The dataset comprised deeply sampled blood TCRbeta repertoires from subjects exposed to, actively infected with, or recovered from COVID-19. The repertoires were released in a freely available public database meant as a resource for research on the immune response to SARS-CoV-2. Samples were obtained from the ongoing ImmuneRACE study (first 160 participants) and from over a thousand subjects provided by 6 global collaborators. Sample metadata almost always included a de-identified subject ID, COVID-19 status, age in years and sex. HLA class I and class II types, where available, came from metadata supplied by the sample provider rather than from assay-based typing.

The germline ends are 13 bases apart after V is trimmed by 2 bases and J by 2 bases. The CDR3 runs 16 residues from the cysteine to the phenylalanine. Just the 48-base CDR3 DNA is kept, in frame starting at base 1. From a lookup of the germline V gene, CDR1 and CDR2 are SGHRS and YFSETQ. TCRbeta CDR3 regions were amplified from genomic DNA by means of the immunoSEQ Assay, a bias-controlled multiplex PCR. As for the original processing: Nucleated cell counts per sample were estimated from amplification of reference gene primers within the assay. To quantify the absolute abundance of each unique TCRbeta CDR3 rearrangement, sequence reads were collapsed and filtered. Productive Simpson clonality was computed per sample as the square root of Simpson's diversity index over productive rearrangements. The immuneACCESS repertoire file appears here via TCRdb, limited to in-frame rearrangements. These files lack a portion of the clones; in checked studies, under half of the deficit traces to unresolved V genes, and the cause of the others is not known. V, J and clone size derive from that table, while D and trimming were established from the DNA sequence. The sample data list approximately 250,000 clones, and about 86% of these were observed just once. The ten largest clones capture 3.6% of the sample.

The collaborating institutions used their own protocols to collect whole blood in K2EDTA tubes. For TCRbeta analysis, collaborators shipped samples as frozen whole blood, isolated PBMCs, or DNA extracted from either of those sample types. In regard to this clone: Its binding antigen is unknown. No much larger clonotype is one base removed from it; base qualities were not supplied.

Points the paper makes about the study in general: Clinical and demographic metadata were provided uncurated, with the amount varying by source and participant.

The specimen was peripheral blood. This chain joins TRBV5-1 to TRBJ2-2, with the identity of the D gene unclear. The sequence was collected from a man aged 18 to 30 with active or convalescent COVID-19. The CDR3 protein sequence reads: CASSFDETTNTGELFF. The DNA sequence is as follows: TGCGCCAGCAGCTTCGACGAGACAACCAACACCGGGGAGCTGTTTTTT.